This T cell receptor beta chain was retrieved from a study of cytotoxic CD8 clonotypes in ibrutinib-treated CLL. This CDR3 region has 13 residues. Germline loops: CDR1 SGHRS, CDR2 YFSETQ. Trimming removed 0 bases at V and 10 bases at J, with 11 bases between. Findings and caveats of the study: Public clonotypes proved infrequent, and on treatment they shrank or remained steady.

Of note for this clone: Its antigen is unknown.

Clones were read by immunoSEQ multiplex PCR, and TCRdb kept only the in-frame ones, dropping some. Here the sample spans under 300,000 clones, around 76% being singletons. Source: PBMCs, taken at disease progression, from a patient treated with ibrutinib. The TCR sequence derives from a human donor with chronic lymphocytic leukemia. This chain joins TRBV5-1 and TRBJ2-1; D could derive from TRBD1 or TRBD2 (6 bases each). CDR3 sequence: CASSLAGGIEQFF. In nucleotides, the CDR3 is TGCGCCAGCAGCTTGGCCGGGGGCATCGAGCAGTTCTTC.